This T cell receptor beta chain was documented in a study of blood T cell repertoires in COVID-19. Study as a whole: Whether acute or convalescent, the COVID-19 samples came from the United States, Italy and Spain.

This clone occurred once. The sample holds other DNA sequences that translate to the same CDR3. Using immunoSEQ multiplex PCR, the repertoire was profiled, and TCRdb retains in-frame clones only, with some absent. The table records hundreds of thousands of clones, 84% of them present only once. There are 14 residues in the CDR3. Germline lookup yields CDR1 MNHEY and CDR2 SMNVEV (reference sequence). The J segment lost 4 bases and the V segment lost 5 bases, leaving 1 base of the junction unmatched. The sequence derives from a woman of 80 years or more with active or convalescent COVID-19. The sequencing sample was made of peripheral blood. The chain carries TRBV27 and TRBJ2-2; 10 nucleotides align to TRBD1. The CDR3 loop reads CASSRDRGTGELFF. In DNA, the CDR3 is TGTGCCAGCAGTCGGGACAGGGGCACCGGGGAGCTGTTTTTT.